Listed below are T cell receptor beta chains from one sample, sequenced in a study of CD8+CD57+ T cells in acquired aplastic anemia. MiXCR, run by TCRdb on the reads, gives a single entry per CDR3 protein. The table includes some 410,000 distinct CDR3 sequences, around 68% detected once. Specimen: sorted CD4+, CD8+, or CD8+CD57+ T cells (not recorded which) from PBMCs. Receptors originate from a human donor in good health, serving as a control. The CDR3 runs from the conserved cysteine through the conserved F or W. D genes are given only for firm matches. A row's size may be missing; if present it is once, few, many or a size class.

abundance: once
j_gene: TRBJ2-3
d_gene: TRBD2
v_gene: TRBV7-9
CDR3aa: CASRFSGGGVTDTQYF
CDR3nt: TGTGCCAGCAGGTTTAGCGGGGGGGGTGTGACCGATACGCAGTATTTT

abundance: few
j_gene: TRBJ2-7
d_gene: TRBD2
v_gene: TRBV20-1
CDR3aa: CSALPSGGAFYEQYF
CDR3nt: TGCAGTGCCCTCCCTAGCGGGGGGGCCTTCTACGAGCAGTACTTC

abundance: .
j_gene: TRBJ2-7
d_gene: TRBD1
v_gene: TRBV20-1
CDR3aa: CSARDSTGDLYEQYF
CDR3nt: TGCAGTGCTAGAGATTCGACAGGGGACCTTTACGAGCAGTACTTC

abundance: few
j_gene: TRBJ2-3
d_gene: TRBD1
v_gene: TRBV7-8
CDR3aa: CASSKGQGTDTQYF
CDR3nt: TGTGCCAGCAGCAAGGGACAGGGGACAGATACGCAGTATTTT

abundance: .
j_gene: TRBJ1-6
d_gene: .
v_gene: TRBV7-2
CDR3aa: CASSGAGYRLTVTF
CDR3nt: TGTGCCAGCAGCGGCGCGGGCTATAGGCTCACGGTCACCTTT

abundance: many
j_gene: TRBJ1-1
d_gene: .
v_gene: TRBV20-1
CDR3aa: CSASQRGDAEAFF
CDR3nt: TGCAGTGCTAGTCAACGGGGGGACGCTGAAGCTTTCTTT

abundance: .
j_gene: TRBJ2-7
d_gene: .
v_gene: TRBV7-3
CDR3aa: CASSFDPQRYVQPF
CDR3nt: TGTGCCAGCAGCTTTGACCCACAGCGATACGTGCAGCCCTTC

abundance: .
j_gene: TRBJ2-3
d_gene: TRBD2
v_gene: TRBV7-2
CDR3aa: CASSARLANTQYFYF
CDR3nt: TGTGCCAGCAGCGCGCGACTAGCGAACACACAGTACTTCTATTTT

abundance: many
j_gene: TRBJ1-4
d_gene: TRBD1
v_gene: TRBV27
CDR3aa: CASSLLTGKEKLFF
CDR3nt: TGTGCCAGCAGTTTACTGACAGGGAAGGAAAAACTGTTTTTT

abundance: .
j_gene: TRBJ1-6
d_gene: TRBD1
v_gene: TRBV12-3/TRBV12-4
CDR3aa: CASIHLGQDNSPLHF
CDR3nt: TGTGCCAGCATTCACCTGGGACAGGATAATTCACCCCTCCACTTT

abundance: .
j_gene: TRBJ2-5
d_gene: .
v_gene: TRBV20-1
CDR3aa: CSARGLRDETQYF
CDR3nt: TGCAGTGCTAGAGGTCTCCGAGATGAGACCCAGTACTTC

abundance: few
j_gene: TRBJ1-1
d_gene: TRBD1
v_gene: TRBV28
CDR3aa: CASSHLVGQVEAFF
CDR3nt: TGTGCCAGCAGTCATCTCGTCGGACAGGTTGAAGCTTTCTTT

abundance: many
j_gene: TRBJ1-5
d_gene: TRBD1
v_gene: TRBV6-2/TRBV6-3
CDR3aa: CASSRQGWSNQPQHF
CDR3nt: TGTGCCAGCAGTCGACAGGGGTGGAGCAATCAGCCCCAGCATTTT

abundance: .
j_gene: TRBJ1-5
d_gene: .
v_gene: TRBV11-2
CDR3aa: CASSLGGGKPQHF
CDR3nt: TGTGCCAGCAGCTTAGGGGGGGGCAAGCCCCAGCATTTT

abundance: .
j_gene: TRBJ1-5
d_gene: TRBD1
v_gene: TRBV30
CDR3aa: CAWGEGQGQPQHF
CDR3nt: TGTGCCTGGGGTGAGGGACAGGGTCAGCCCCAGCATTTT

abundance: .
j_gene: TRBJ1-5
d_gene: .
v_gene: TRBV15
CDR3aa: CATSSSSGSNQPQHF
CDR3nt: TGTGCCACCAGCAGTTCCTCAGGGTCCAATCAGCCCCAGCATTTT

abundance: .
j_gene: TRBJ1-4
d_gene: TRBD1
v_gene: TRBV7-2
CDR3aa: CASSLTGETNTQNLFF
CDR3nt: TGTGCCAGCAGCTTAACAGGGGAGACCAATACGCAGAATCTGTTTTTT

abundance: many
j_gene: TRBJ1-3
d_gene: .
v_gene: TRBV12-3/TRBV12-4
CDR3aa: CASSLQRGDTIYF
CDR3nt: TGTGCCAGCAGTTTACAGCGTGGTGACACCATATATTTT

abundance: .
j_gene: TRBJ2-7
d_gene: TRBD1
v_gene: TRBV20-1
CDR3aa: CSAARQGYYEQYF
CDR3nt: TGCAGTGCTGCTCGACAGGGTTACTACGAGCAGTACTTC

abundance: .
j_gene: TRBJ1-5
d_gene: TRBD1
v_gene: TRBV7-9
CDR3aa: CASSLGQGMNPEDF
CDR3nt: TGTGCCAGCAGCTTAGGACAGGGCATGAACCCTGAAGATTTT

abundance: .
j_gene: TRBJ2-5
d_gene: .
v_gene: TRBV19
CDR3aa: CASAQADDVETQYF
CDR3nt: TGTGCCAGTGCTCAGGCAGACGATGTGGAGACCCAGTACTTC

abundance: many
j_gene: TRBJ1-1
d_gene: .
v_gene: TRBV9
CDR3aa: CASSSSGGANTEAFF
CDR3nt: TGTGCCAGCAGCTCGTCGGGGGGGGCGAACACTGAAGCTTTCTTT

abundance: many
j_gene: TRBJ1-1
d_gene: TRBD1
v_gene: TRBV9
CDR3aa: CASSPRQGTITEAFF
CDR3nt: TGTGCCAGCAGCCCCCGACAGGGGACGATCACTGAAGCTTTCTTT

abundance: many
j_gene: TRBJ1-5
d_gene: .
v_gene: TRBV10-2
CDR3aa: CASSDRSSRQPQHF
CDR3nt: TGCGCCAGCAGTGACAGGAGTAGCCGCCAGCCCCAGCATTTT

abundance: .
j_gene: TRBJ2-1
d_gene: .
v_gene: TRBV5-6
CDR3aa: CASSDRPREQFF
CDR3nt: TGTGCCAGCAGCGACAGGCCGCGGGAGCAGTTCTTC

abundance: .
j_gene: TRBJ1-2
d_gene: .
v_gene: TRBV9
CDR3aa: CASSVVGGAGYTF
CDR3nt: TGTGCCAGCAGCGTAGTCGGAGGGGCAGGCTACACCTTC

abundance: .
j_gene: TRBJ2-7
d_gene: .
v_gene: TRBV9
CDR3aa: CASSVEDRTAYEQYF
CDR3nt: TGTGCCAGCAGCGTAGAAGACAGGACTGCCTACGAGCAGTACTTC

abundance: many
j_gene: TRBJ1-2
d_gene: .
v_gene: TRBV7-9
CDR3aa: CASSRGPNYGYTF
CDR3nt: TGTGCCAGCAGCCGGGGACCGAACTATGGCTACACCTTC

abundance: many
j_gene: TRBJ1-4
d_gene: TRBD1
v_gene: TRBV19
CDR3aa: CASTDRGRNEKLFF
CDR3nt: TGTGCCAGTACGGACAGGGGACGAAATGAAAAACTGTTTTTT

abundance: many
j_gene: TRBJ2-5
d_gene: TRBD1
v_gene: TRBV19
CDR3aa: CASRPGQVETQYF
CDR3nt: TGTGCCAGTAGACCAGGACAGGTAGAGACCCAGTACTTC

abundance: many
j_gene: TRBJ2-1
d_gene: .
v_gene: TRBV2
CDR3aa: CASSDGLNSYNEQFF
CDR3nt: TGTGCCAGCAGCGACGGCTTAAACTCCTACAATGAGCAGTTCTTC

abundance: many
j_gene: TRBJ1-2
d_gene: .
v_gene: TRBV7-2
CDR3aa: CASSAIAGNYGYTF
CDR3nt: TGTGCCAGCAGCGCGATCGCGGGAAACTATGGCTACACCTTC

abundance: few
j_gene: TRBJ1-3
d_gene: .
v_gene: TRBV2
CDR3aa: CASSGEVGNTIYF
CDR3nt: TGTGCCAGCAGTGGGGAGGTTGGAAACACCATATATTTT

abundance: many
j_gene: TRBJ2-7
d_gene: TRBD1
v_gene: TRBV3-1
CDR3aa: CASSWGQSYEQYF
CDR3nt: TGTGCCAGCAGCTGGGGACAGTCCTACGAGCAGTACTTC

abundance: .
j_gene: TRBJ2-3
d_gene: .
v_gene: TRBV9
CDR3aa: CASSATHDTGYTTQYF
CDR3nt: TGTGCCAGCAGCGCGACCCATGACACTGGCTACACCACGCAGTATTTT

abundance: .
j_gene: TRBJ1-2
d_gene: TRBD1
v_gene: TRBV4-2
CDR3aa: CASSLDRDADYGYTF
CDR3nt: TGTGCCAGCAGCCTGGACAGGGATGCGGACTATGGCTACACCTTC

abundance: once
j_gene: TRBJ2-1
d_gene: .
v_gene: TRBV20-1
CDR3aa: CSAATEAYEYNEQFF
CDR3nt: TGCAGTGCTGCCACAGAAGCCTATGAATACAATGAGCAATTCTTC

abundance: .
j_gene: TRBJ1-1
d_gene: .
v_gene: TRBV20-1
CDR3aa: CSASVIAGHTEAFF
CDR3nt: TGCAGTGCTAGTGTGATAGCGGGGCATACTGAAGCCTTCTTT

abundance: once
j_gene: TRBJ2-7
d_gene: TRBD1
v_gene: TRBV7-2
CDR3aa: CASSLTGTAPSYEQYF
CDR3nt: TGTGCCAGCAGCTTAACCGGGACAGCTCCCTCCTACGAGCAGTACTTC

abundance: .
j_gene: TRBJ1-5
d_gene: .
v_gene: TRBV10-3
CDR3aa: CAISLLSRDHPHTF
CDR3nt: TGTGCCATCAGTTTGCTCAGCAGGGACCATCCCCACACCTTC

abundance: .
j_gene: TRBJ2-7
d_gene: .
v_gene: TRBV15
CDR3aa: CASSQAGYEGHNF
CDR3nt: TGTGCCAGCAGCCAGGCCGGTTACGAGGGGCACAACTTC

abundance: .
j_gene: TRBJ1-6
d_gene: .
v_gene: TRBV6-1
CDR3aa: CASSSPGQLSGNSPLHF
CDR3nt: TGTGCCAGCAGCTCGCCGGGACAACTATCGGGCAATTCACCCCTCCACTTT

abundance: .
j_gene: TRBJ1-1
d_gene: .
v_gene: TRBV19
CDR3aa: CASSIRGHTEAFF
CDR3nt: TGTGCCAGTAGTATAAGGGGCCACACTGAAGCTTTCTTT

abundance: once
j_gene: TRBJ2-7
d_gene: TRBD2
v_gene: TRBV5-1
CDR3aa: CASSLRLAGSEQYF
CDR3nt: TGCGCCAGCAGCCTGAGACTAGCGGGAAGCGAGCAGTACTTC

abundance: .
j_gene: TRBJ2-5
d_gene: .
v_gene: TRBV7-2
CDR3aa: CASKDRGSYEQYFQYF
CDR3nt: TGTGCCAGCAAGGACCGGGGATCCTACGAGCAGTACTTCCAGTACTTC

abundance: .
j_gene: TRBJ1-2
d_gene: .
v_gene: TRBV7-8
CDR3aa: CASSVVSGANERLTF
CDR3nt: TGTGCCAGCAGCGTAGTGTCGGGGGCTAATGAAAGACTGACCTTC

abundance: .
j_gene: TRBJ2-3
d_gene: .
v_gene: TRBV7-7
CDR3aa: CASSLALRQTYNQYF
CDR3nt: TGTGCCAGCAGTTTAGCGTTGAGACAAACATACAATCAGTATTTT

abundance: .
j_gene: TRBJ1-1
d_gene: .
v_gene: TRBV5-4
CDR3aa: CASSEHAEGFTEAFF
CDR3nt: TGTGCCAGCAGCGAACACGCGGAGGGGTTCACTGAAGCTTTCTTT

abundance: .
j_gene: TRBJ1-1
d_gene: .
v_gene: TRBV7-9
CDR3aa: CASIRIVNTEAVF
CDR3nt: TGTGCCAGCATCAGAATAGTGAACACTGAAGCTGTTTTT

abundance: .
j_gene: TRBJ2-3
d_gene: .
v_gene: TRBV24-1
CDR3aa: CATSDLAHTDTQYF
CDR3nt: TGTGCCACCAGTGATTTGGCACACACAGATACGCAGTATTTT

abundance: few
j_gene: TRBJ2-7
d_gene: .
v_gene: TRBV7-8
CDR3aa: CASSLTPAYEQYF
CDR3nt: TGTGCCAGCAGCCTCACTCCCGCCTACGAGCAGTACTTC

abundance: .
j_gene: TRBJ2-7
d_gene: .
v_gene: TRBV7-2
CDR3aa: CASSLALGTEAFFF
CDR3nt: TGTGCCAGCAGCTTAGCGCTGGGCACTGAAGCTTTCTTTTTC

abundance: many
j_gene: TRBJ1-2
d_gene: TRBD1
v_gene: TRBV6-5
CDR3aa: CASSRDRDGFETTF
CDR3nt: TGTGCCAGCAGTAGAGACAGGGATGGGTTTGAGACGACCTTC

abundance: once
j_gene: TRBJ2-3
d_gene: .
v_gene: TRBV20-1
CDR3aa: CSATEGPTDTQYF
CDR3nt: TGCAGTGCTACTGAGGGCCCCACAGATACGCAGTATTTT